This T cell receptor beta chain was sequenced for a study of blood T cell repertoires in COVID-19. In the study overall: The United States, Italy and Spain provided the acute and convalescent COVID-19 samples. The cDNA or gDNA used as material had been derived from T cells, B-cell-depleted T cells, or PBMCs.

Per germline, CDR1 SGHRS and CDR2 YFSETQ. This CDR3 has 15 amino acids. J was trimmed by 2 bases and V by 5 bases; bases with no gene match: 8. In the authors' workflow: The assay estimated nucleated cells by amplifying reference gene primers. The protocol was immunoSEQ multiplex PCR, while the TCRdb copy is restricted to in-frame clones and leaves out a portion. The DNA was the basis for D and trimming; V, J and clone size are from that table. The repertoire consists of 130,000 to 150,000 clones, with 75% to 90% occurring once and the leading ten covering around 6.3%. Material: peripheral blood. J is TRBJ1-2 and V is TRBV5-1, with 8 positions matching TRBD1. The clonotype comes from a man older than 75 with acute or convalescent COVID-19. The CDR3 DNA reads TGCGCCAGCAGGCGGACAGGGTTGGGCAACTATGGCTACACCTTC. As protein: CASRRTGLGNYGYTF. Using reference TRBV5-1 and TRBJ1-2 for the parts outside the CDR3, the full variable domain is KAGVTQTPRYLIKTRGQQVTLSCSPISGHRSVSWYQQTPGQGLQFLFEYFSETQRNKGNFPGRFSGRQFSNSRSEMNVSTLELGDSALYLCASRRTGLGNYGYTFGSGTRLTVV.